The clone carrying this T cell receptor beta chain was observed a few times. Its antigen is not known. TCRdb analysed the reads with MiXCR anew, one entry per CDR3 protein. This sample has approximately 990,000 distinct CDR3 sequences, with approximately 32% found just once. The data derive from a study of T cell repertoires in cytomegalovirus infection. Study at large: Recently described HLA-C-restricted plus well-studied HLA-B-restricted CMV epitopes were used. From public TCR beta signatures came an indication of both CMV infection and matching HLA type. Regarding the study as a whole: Using cumulative public TCR beta family frequency, the authors identified those who carried CMV together with the relevant HLA.

The ends were cut back, 4 bases at V and 4 bases at J, with 18 bases in the middle. Germline-derived CDR1 and CDR2 are SGHKS and YYEKEE (reference sequence). The CDR3 spans 16 residues. The sample was cultured CD8+ T cells from PBMCs, taken from culture after CMV antigen stimulation. The V call is TRBV5-5, the J call TRBJ1-5; a possible D gene is TRBD1 (5 bases). The receptor comes from a human donor in good health (CMV status not recorded). Some clones in this sample may be carry-over from other donors' samples. The CDR3: CASSPNGGRRNQPQHF. CDR3 in DNA: TGTGCCAGCAGCCCAAACGGGGGGAGGAGAAATCAGCCCCAGCATTTT.